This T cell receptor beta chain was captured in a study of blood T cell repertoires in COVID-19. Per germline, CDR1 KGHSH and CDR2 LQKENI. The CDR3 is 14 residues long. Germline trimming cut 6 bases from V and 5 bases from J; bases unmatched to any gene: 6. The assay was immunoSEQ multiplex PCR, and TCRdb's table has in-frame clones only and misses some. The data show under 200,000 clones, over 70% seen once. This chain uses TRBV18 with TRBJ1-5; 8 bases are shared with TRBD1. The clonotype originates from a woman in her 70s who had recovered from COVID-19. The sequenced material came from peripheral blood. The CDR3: CASSPDREDQPQHF. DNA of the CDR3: TGTGCCAGCTCTCCGGACAGGGAGGATCAGCCCCAGCATTTT.